The sequence of this TCR beta chain was determined in a study of PD-1 blockade in classical Hodgkin lymphoma (dated by TCRdb to about 2020). Background on the whole study: Nivolumab dosing was 3 mg/kg intravenously every 2 weeks, continuing until either disease progression or unacceptable toxicity. A peripheral blood immune signature of response to PD-1 blockade in classical Hodgkin lymphoma was defined using TCR beta sequencing and CyTOF. Overall study results and their limits: Newly diagnosed patients were reported to have lower baseline TCR diversity than healthy donors, and relapsed/refractory patients were reported to have lower baseline TCR diversity still. The study was restricted to a single clinical trial cohort, and the causes of repertoire differences, possibly disease activity or prior therapy, were left undefined. Trial patients achieving complete response had baseline diversity similar to newly diagnosed patients, whereas partial responders and progressors had significantly lower diversity. Patients starting nivolumab less than 1 year after ASCT had lower diversity and were excluded from later analyses to avoid confounding by immune reconstitution. CD4+ but not CD8+ TCR diversity rose significantly by C4D1 (p=0.0027 vs p=0.16), most apparent in complete responders (p=0.02).

The Qiagen DNeasy kit was used to extract genomic DNA both from unsorted PBMCs and from the negatively selected CD4+ and CD8+ fractions. TCR beta CDR3 regions were amplified by immunoSEQ multiplex PCR using primers annealing to V and J segments. A synthetic immune receptor repertoire was used to minimize amplification bias, and any residual bias was removed computationally once sequencing was done. The paper's data handling went like this. Repertoire diversity was quantified as the Shannon entropy index using custom Python scripts. The unsorted, CD4+ and CD8+ repertoires were each analyzed separately, with the exception of combined analyses, where CD4+ and CD8+ sequences were merged in silico. A clone counted as expanded when the clone's frequency after treatment rose at least 2-fold relative to C1D1, and clones undetected at baseline were given a pseudocount of 0.5. Clones with 0 or 1 copy at C1D1 were classified as singleton clones, and clones with 2 or more copies were classified as non-singleton clones. Clones expanded in unsorted samples were assigned a CD4+, CD8+ or unknown annotation through matching of protein sequences in sorted samples from the same patient. Wilcoxon tests on paired samples were used to test diversity changes from C1D1 to C4D1. Sourced from immuneACCESS, this table was stored by TCRdb with only in-frame sequences that have V and J called. A share of the clones is absent; for the studies checked, an unresolved V gene accounts for under half, and the remainder has no known explanation. The V and J calls and the clone size are those of that table, but D and trimming were determined from the DNA. Present in this sample are about 24,000 clones, 70% to 80% of which were seen just once. The ten largest clones add up to approximately 7.2% of the sample.

The time point label, as the study defines it: cycle 1 day 1 (C1D1), immediately before nivolumab initiation. Every trial patient had relapsed after autologous stem cell transplantation, and cohorts A, B and C differed in prior brentuximab vedotin exposure. The trial cohort was composed of roughly 60 patients with relapsed/refractory classical Hodgkin lymphoma, for whom complete response, partial response or progressive disease was recorded as best overall response. In the multi-cohort phase II CheckMate 205 trial, trial patients received single-agent nivolumab. An independent review committee assessed best overall response by applying the 2007 International Working Group response criteria. PBMCs from the trial were collected at three points: immediately before nivolumab initiation (C1D1), and during therapy at cycle 2 day 1 and cycle 4 day 1. Peripheral blood was collected in 8 mL Vacutainer Cell Preparation Tubes, from which PBMCs were isolated by centrifugation and then cryopreserved.

Concerning this clone: What this receptor recognizes is not known. It has no much larger one-base neighbor in the sample; base qualities were not kept.

The material was peripheral blood mononuclear cells (PBMCs), obtained at baseline. The source is a human donor with classical Hodgkin lymphoma.

The CDR3 reads CASSLGLDKMYQETQYF. The DNA sequence is given as TGTGCCAGCAGCTTAGGCTTGGACAAGATGTACCAAGAGACCCAGTACTTC. The chain links TRBV7-2 with TRBJ2-5; TRBD1 is a possible D gene, resting on 5 matching bases. The germline ends are 15 bases apart after V is trimmed by 1 base and J by 0 bases. Measured from the cysteine to the phenylalanine, the CDR3 is 17 residues long. Just CDR3 DNA is preserved here, 51 bases in frame from base 1. CDR1 and CDR2 are drawn from the germline V gene: SGHTA, FQGNSA.